A selection of T cell receptor beta chains follows, all from one sample in a study of Graves' ophthalmopathy and Graves' hyperthyroidism. TCRdb called the multiplex PCR reads again in MiXCR, with one record for every CDR3 protein. The sample has 400,000 to 500,000 distinct CDR3 sequences; 20% to 25% are singletons. The material sequenced was peripheral blood. The source is a woman under 30 with stable Graves' hyperthyroidism. Both conserved end residues are part of each CDR3. The D gene is left open where the match is weak. Size tells how often a clone was seen (once, few, many) or the class of an expanded clone, and some rows leave it out.

clone size	V gene	D gene	J gene	CDR3 length	CDR3 DNA	CDR3 protein
many	TRBV24-1	.	TRBJ2-7	11	TGTGCCACCAGTGGAGGAGGCGAGCAGTACTTC	CATSGGGEQYF
many	TRBV12-3/TRBV12-4	.	TRBJ1-2	15	TGTGCCAGCAGTTTAGGAGGGGCCCGTTTCTATGGCTACACCTTC	CASSLGGARFYGYTF
many	TRBV20-1	.	TRBJ2-7	12	TGCAGTGCTAGAATTGGTTCGGGGAGGCAGTACTTC	CSARIGSGRQYF
.	TRBV12-3/TRBV12-4	.	TRBJ1-2	13	TGTGCCAGCCAGTTGGGGGCTAACTATGGCTACACCTTC	CASQLGANYGYTF
few	TRBV13	TRBD1	TRBJ1-6	18	TGTGCCAGCAGCTCCCCCGGAATGACAGGGGGATATAATTCACCCCTCCACTTT	CASSSPGMTGGYNSPLHF
many	TRBV6-2/TRBV6-3	.	TRBJ2-5	14	TGTGCCAGCAGTTACTTGAGGGGGCAAGAGACCCAGTACTTC	CASSYLRGQETQYF
many	TRBV19	.	TRBJ1-1	14	TGTGCCAGTACCGCCGAGGGTCGGAACACTGAAGCTTTCTTT	CASTAEGRNTEAFF
many	TRBV6-1	.	TRBJ1-1	15	TGTGCCAGCAGTGCATGGGCAGGGGTGAACACTGAAGCTTTCTTT	CASSAWAGVNTEAFF
many	TRBV25-1	TRBD1	TRBJ2-7	15	TGTGCCAGCAGTGGGAATAGGGGACAGGGCCACGAGCAGTACTTC	CASSGNRGQGHEQYF
many	TRBV7-2	.	TRBJ2-7	15	TGTGCCAGCAGCTTAGCTCAGGGTGAGGACTACGAGCAGTACTTC	CASSLAQGEDYEQYF
.	TRBV11-2	.	TRBJ2-2	18	TGTGCCAGCAGCGGAATGCGGGGATCAAACCAGAACACCGGGGAGCTGTTTTTT	CASSGMRGSNQNTGELFF
many	TRBV7-2	TRBD1	TRBJ2-7	15	TGTGCCAGCAGCATGGGACAGGCGGCAGCCTACGAGCAGTACTTC	CASSMGQAAAYEQYF
few	TRBV11-2	TRBD2	TRBJ2-2	18	TGTGCCAGCAGCTTCGGACAGGGACTAGCGGGGTTCACCGGGGAGCTGTTTTTT	CASSFGQGLAGFTGELFF
many	TRBV6-2/TRBV6-3	.	TRBJ2-7	13	TGTGCCAGCAGCCGGGGATCCAGCTACGAGCAGTACTTC	CASSRGSSYEQYF
many	TRBV12-3/TRBV12-4	TRBD2	TRBJ2-5	14	TGTGCCAGCAGTTCCCGGACTAGCTCCGGGACCCAGTACTTC	CASSSRTSSGTQYF
.	TRBV29-1	.	TRBJ2-5	14	TGCAGCGTTGAGATGCCATGGACGCGAGAGACCCAGTACTTC	CSVEMPWTRETQYF
many	TRBV12-3/TRBV12-4	TRBD1	TRBJ1-5	18	TGTGCCAGCAGTCTCGGACAGGGGGGGAAAAATAGCAATCAGCCCCAGCATTTT	CASSLGQGGKNSNQPQHF
many	TRBV6-2/TRBV6-3	.	TRBJ1-1	13	TGTGCCAGCAGTTACCGGCCGAACACTGAAGCTTTCTTT	CASSYRPNTEAFF
many	TRBV16	TRBD1	TRBJ1-2	15	TGTGCCAGCAGCCTTACAGGGGGGAGAGGATATGGCTACACCTTC	CASSLTGGRGYGYTF
.	TRBV15	.	TRBJ1-1	17	TGTGCCACCAGCCACAATAGACGGGTTTGGGGGGGCGCTGAAGCTTTCTTT	CATSHNRRVWGGAEAFF
.	TRBV12-3/TRBV12-4	.	TRBJ1-5	16	TGTGCCAGCAGTTACTCCTCCGCGGCAGCAGATCAGCCCCAGCATTTT	CASSYSSAAADQPQHF
.	TRBV28	TRBD2	TRBJ2-2	21	TGTGCCAGCAGTTTCTACCGCGGGACTAGCGGAAAAGATGCGAACACCGGGGAGCTGTTTTTT	CASSFYRGTSGKDANTGELFF
many	TRBV14	.	TRBJ2-7	15	TGTGCCAGCAGCCAAGGTCGGCTTCTAGGGAACGAGCAGTACTTC	CASSQGRLLGNEQYF
many	TRBV2	TRBD2	TRBJ2-5	16	TGTGCCAGCAGTGAAGATAGCGGGAGGGGAAGCGAGACCCAGTACTTC	CASSEDSGRGSETQYF
few	TRBV29-1	TRBD1	TRBJ2-7	14	TGCAGCGTTGAAGGGGGGACAGGACTTTACGAGCAGTACTTC	CSVEGGTGLYEQYF
many	TRBV5-1	TRBD1	TRBJ2-7	16	TGCGCCAGCAGCCGAAGCGGACAGGGGGGATCCTACGAGCAGTACTTC	CASSRSGQGGSYEQYF
many	TRBV11-2	TRBD1	TRBJ1-1	16	TGTGCCAGCAGAAAAATAGGGGGGATCAGGGGGACTGAAGCTTTCTTT	CASRKIGGIRGTEAFF
many	TRBV5-1	.	TRBJ1-1	12	TGCGCCAGCAGCTTGGACAACACTGAAGCTTTCTTT	CASSLDNTEAFF
many	TRBV30	TRBD1	TRBJ2-7	12	TGTGCCTGGGGGACAGGTTTAACCGAGCAGTACTTC	CAWGTGLTEQYF
once	TRBV5-4	.	TRBJ2-7	15	TGTGCCAGCCGGGGGGCACAGGGGGGCTCCTACGAGCAGTACTTC	CASRGAQGGSYEQYF
many	TRBV12-3/TRBV12-4	TRBD1	TRBJ2-7	15	TGTGCCAGCCTTAAAACCGGGACAGGGGGCTACGAGCAGTACTTC	CASLKTGTGGYEQYF
.	TRBV6-5	TRBD2	TRBJ2-4	14	TGTGCCAGCAGTTACTCGAGCGGGGCGGGCATTAAGTACTTC	CASSYSSGAGIKYF
few	TRBV30	TRBD1	TRBJ2-5	13	TGTGCCGGACAGGGAGGATTGGGAGAGACCCAGTACTTC	CAGQGGLGETQYF
many	TRBV7-8	TRBD1	TRBJ2-5	15	TGTGCCAGCAGCCTAAGAGACAGGGCGCGGGAGACCCAGTACTTC	CASSLRDRARETQYF
many	TRBV20-1	.	TRBJ2-7	15	TGCAGTGCTATAGCCCCTCCACTTGCCTCCTACGAGCAGTACTTC	CSAIAPPLASYEQYF
.	TRBV28	TRBD2	TRBJ2-7	17	TGTGCCAGCGCCGCAGGAGGACTAGCGGGAGGGGTCTACGAGCAGTACTTC	CASAAGGLAGGVYEQYF
many	TRBV7-3	.	TRBJ2-7	13	TGTGCCAGCAGCGTCCTCTCCTCCTACGAGCAGTACTTC	CASSVLSSYEQYF
.	TRBV29-1	.	TRBJ2-7	14	TGCAGCGTTGACCGGGACCGAAGCTCCTACGAGCAGTACTTC	CSVDRDRSSYEQYF